What follows describes a single T cell receptor (beta chain). The antigen remains undetermined. Its ends do not fully match the called genes, so a read error is possible. Alongside a J-beta primer mix, a sample-barcoded 5' primer served in a second PCR lasting about 7 to 11 cycles. Each cDNA was tagged by a template-switch adaptor containing 12 random nucleotides. TCRdb itself ran the 5' RACE reads through MiXCR, one entry per CDR3 protein. Counted here are over 1,200,000 distinct CDR3 sequences, roughly 60% occurring once; the ten biggest clones make up about 6.3%. This entry comes from a study of blood T cells in healthy people across ages. Every donor contributed roughly 10 milliliters of peripheral blood by blood draw. Study findings and constraints: Unsorted PBMCs prevented conclusive naive versus antigen-experienced comparison. There was no known CMV status for donors, so expanded clonotype changes were possibly confounded.

From germline, CDR1 is SGHRS and CDR2 YFSETQ. This CDR3 comprises 13 residues. Sequenced sample: blood. The chain is built from TRBV5-1 and TRBJ1-2; D unclear. The sequence was obtained from a man aged 18 to 29 in good health. This CDR3 is CASSLDGARGYTF. The CDR3 nucleotides read TGCGCCAGCAGTTTGGACGGAGCTCGCGGCTACACCTTC.